This T cell receptor beta chain was captured by sequencing in a study of radiotherapy plus CTLA-4 blockade in lung cancer. Overall study context: The study recorded objective responses in roughly 18% of patients and disease control in 25% to 35%. Study-level results: Following radiotherapy plus ipilimumab, tumor-derived TCR clones expanded in the blood. Reportedly, early blood T cell clone dynamics best predicted response, with interferon-beta.

The repertoire was sequenced with immunoSEQ multiplex PCR; TCRdb's copy has only in-frame clones and lacks some. In the table there are fewer than 95,000 clones, about four fifths of which are singletons. Germline CDR1 is SGDLS and CDR2 is YYNGEE. The CDR3 consists of 16 residues. With 5 bases clipped from V and 0 bases from J, the junction kept 7 bases outside the gene matches. In chemo-refractory metastatic non-small-cell lung cancer, patients got ipilimumab CTLA-4 blockade together with focal radiation. Points on this clone: The target antigen is unknown.

V and J are TRBV9 and TRBJ2-3, with 9 positions matching TRBD2. Here the sequenced sample was peripheral blood, taken from a patient treated with radiotherapy plus ipilimumab. The origin of this receptor is a human donor with non-small cell lung cancer who had stable disease on radiotherapy plus ipilimumab. The CDR3 DNA follows: TGTGCCAGCAGTCGTCAGCGGGGGGCAAGCACAGATACGCAGTATTTT. This codes for CASSRQRGASTDTQYF.